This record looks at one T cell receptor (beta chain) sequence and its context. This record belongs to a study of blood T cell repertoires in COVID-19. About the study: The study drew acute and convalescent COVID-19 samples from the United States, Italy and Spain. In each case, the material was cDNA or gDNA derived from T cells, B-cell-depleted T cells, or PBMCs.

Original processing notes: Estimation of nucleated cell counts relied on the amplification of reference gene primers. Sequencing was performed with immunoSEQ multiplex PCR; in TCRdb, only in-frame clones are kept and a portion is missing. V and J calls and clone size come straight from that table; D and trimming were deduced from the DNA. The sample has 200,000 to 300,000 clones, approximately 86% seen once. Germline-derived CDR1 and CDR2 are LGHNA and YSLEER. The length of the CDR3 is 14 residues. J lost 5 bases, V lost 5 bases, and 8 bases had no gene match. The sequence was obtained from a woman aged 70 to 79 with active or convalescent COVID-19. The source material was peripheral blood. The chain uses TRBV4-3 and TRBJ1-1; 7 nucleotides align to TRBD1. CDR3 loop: CASSLDRIGTEAFF. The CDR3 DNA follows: TGCGCCAGCAGCTTGGACAGGATTGGAACTGAAGCTTTCTTT.